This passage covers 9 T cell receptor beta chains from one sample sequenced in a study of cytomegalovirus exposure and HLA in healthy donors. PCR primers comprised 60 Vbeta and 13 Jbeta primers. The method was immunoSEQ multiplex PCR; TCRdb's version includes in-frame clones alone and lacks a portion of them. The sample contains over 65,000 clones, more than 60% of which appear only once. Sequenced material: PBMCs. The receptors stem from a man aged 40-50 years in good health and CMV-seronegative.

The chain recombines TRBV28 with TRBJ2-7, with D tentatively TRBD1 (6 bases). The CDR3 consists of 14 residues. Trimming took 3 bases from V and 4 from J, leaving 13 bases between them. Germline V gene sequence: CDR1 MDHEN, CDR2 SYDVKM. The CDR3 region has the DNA TGTGCCAGCAGTTTTACAGGGTCTCGATACGAGCAGTACTTC. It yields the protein CASSFTGSRYEQYF.

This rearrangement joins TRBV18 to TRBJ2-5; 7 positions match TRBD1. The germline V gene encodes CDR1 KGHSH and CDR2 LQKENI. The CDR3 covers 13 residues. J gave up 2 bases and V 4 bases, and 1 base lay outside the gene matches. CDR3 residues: CASSRQGQETQYF. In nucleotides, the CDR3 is TGTGCCAGCTCACGACAGGGACAAGAGACCCAGTACTTC.

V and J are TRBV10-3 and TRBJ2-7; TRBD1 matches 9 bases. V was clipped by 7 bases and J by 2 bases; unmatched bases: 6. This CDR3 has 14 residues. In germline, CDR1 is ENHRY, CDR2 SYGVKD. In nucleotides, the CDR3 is TGTGCCATCACCGGGACAGGGAGAACCTACGAGCAGTACTTC. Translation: CAITGTGRTYEQYF.

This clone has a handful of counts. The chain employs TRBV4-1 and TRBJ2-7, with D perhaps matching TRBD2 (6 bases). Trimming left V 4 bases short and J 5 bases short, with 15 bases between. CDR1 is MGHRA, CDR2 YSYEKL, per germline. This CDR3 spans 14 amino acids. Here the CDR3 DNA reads TGCGCCAGCAGCCTTATAGCGGTTGGTAACGAGCAGTACTTC. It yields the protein CASSLIAVGNEQYF.

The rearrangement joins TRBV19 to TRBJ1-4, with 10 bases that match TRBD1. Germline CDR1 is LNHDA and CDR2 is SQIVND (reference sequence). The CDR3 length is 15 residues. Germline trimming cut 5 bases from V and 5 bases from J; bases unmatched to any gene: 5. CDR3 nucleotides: TGTGCCAGTAGTCCCCCGGGACAGGGGAATGAAAAACTGTTTTTT. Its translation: CASSPPGQGNEKLFF.

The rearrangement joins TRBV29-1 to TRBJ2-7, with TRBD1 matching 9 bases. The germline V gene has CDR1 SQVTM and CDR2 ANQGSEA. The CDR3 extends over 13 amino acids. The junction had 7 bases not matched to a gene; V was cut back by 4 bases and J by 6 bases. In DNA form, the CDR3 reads TGCAGCGTTGCGCCGGGACAGGGAACCGAGCAGTACTTC. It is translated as CSVAPGQGTEQYF.

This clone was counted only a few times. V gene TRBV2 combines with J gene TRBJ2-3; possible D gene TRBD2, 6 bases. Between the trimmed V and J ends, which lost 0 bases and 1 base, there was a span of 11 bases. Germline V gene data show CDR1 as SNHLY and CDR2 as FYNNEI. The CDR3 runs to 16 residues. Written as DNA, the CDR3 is TGTGCCAGCAGTGAAGCGCGTGGCGGGGGCACAGATACGCAGTATTTT. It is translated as CASSEARGGGTDTQYF.

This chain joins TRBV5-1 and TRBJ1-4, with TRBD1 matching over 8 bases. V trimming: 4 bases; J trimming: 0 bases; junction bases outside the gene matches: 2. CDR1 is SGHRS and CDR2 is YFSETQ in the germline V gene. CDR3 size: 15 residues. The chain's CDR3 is CASSGTGATNEKLFF. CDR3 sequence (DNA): TGCGCCAGCAGCGGGACAGGAGCAACTAATGAAAAACTGTTTTTT. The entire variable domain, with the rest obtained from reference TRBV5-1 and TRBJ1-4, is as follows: KAGVTQTPRYLIKTRGQQVTLSCSPISGHRSVSWYQQTPGQGLQFLFEYFSETQRNKGNFPGRFSGRQFSNSRSEMNVSTLELGDSALYLCASSGTGATNEKLFFGSGTQLSVL.

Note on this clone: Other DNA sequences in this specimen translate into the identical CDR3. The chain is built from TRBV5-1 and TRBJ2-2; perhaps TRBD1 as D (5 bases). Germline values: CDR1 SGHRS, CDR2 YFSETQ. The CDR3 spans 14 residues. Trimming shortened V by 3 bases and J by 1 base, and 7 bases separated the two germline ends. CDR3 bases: TGCGCCAGCAGCTCCGGACAGAACACCGGGGAGCTGTTTTTT. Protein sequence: CASSSGQNTGELFF.